The present entry profiles one TCR beta chain with its context. The antigen is unknown. CDR1 and CDR2 (germline): LGHNA, YNFKEQ. CDR3 length: 15 residues. This sample is drawn from a study of CXCR3-negative and CXCR3-positive naive CD8 T cells. Study-level results: Sequencing showed both naive subsets with comparably high diversity, and memory CD8+ cells much lower. CXCR3-expressing naive cells carried TRB CDR3s more hydrophobic than those of CXCR3-negative naive cells. Naive cells, whether CXCR3-negative or CXCR3-positive, had similar TRBV-TRBJ usage, while memory cells differed.

UMI labels and 5' RACE were used to prepare the TRB cDNA libraries. TCRdb reprocessed the 5' RACE reads, with one entry per CDR3 protein and no DNA. Its table lists roughly 59,000 distinct CDR3 sequences. This sequence joins TRBV4-2 and TRBJ2-7; as DNA is missing, the TRBD2 call by TCRdb cannot be tested. The TCR comes from a human donor in good health. Some clones in this sample may be carry-over from other donors' samples. The sequencing sample was made of naive CXCR3+ CD8+ T cells from blood. Specified subset: CD45RO-CCR7+CD27+CD95- naive CD8+ T cells expressing CXCR3 (TNR3+). CDR3 sequence: CASSQRSDSFYEQYF.